These T cell receptor beta chains were read from a single sample in a study of cytomegalovirus exposure and HLA in healthy donors. Data came from immunoSEQ multiplex PCR; TCRdb stores just in-frame clones and leaves some out. The sample lists 84,000 or so clones; 60% to 80% were seen once. Material: PBMCs. These receptors were obtained from a boy between 10 and 17 years old in good health and CMV-seronegative. The CDR3 runs from the conserved cysteine through the conserved F or W. Each record gives: D gene, J gene, clone size, V gene, CDR3 protein, CDR3 DNA. A D gene is named only where the DNA matches it firmly. Not every row has a clone size; where given, it reads once, few, many or a size class.

>-|TRBJ1-5|-|TRBV28
CASSLGEGDQPQHF
TGTGCCAGCAGTTTGGGGGAGGGGGATCAGCCCCAGCATTTT
>-|TRBJ1-3|-|TRBV25-1
CASKSSNSGNTIYF
TGTGCCAGCAAAAGCTCGAACTCTGGAAACACCATATATTTT
>-|TRBJ2-7|-|TRBV5-1
CASSPDYYEQYF
TGCGCCAGCAGCCCGGACTACTACGAGCAGTACTTC
>-|TRBJ1-4|-|TRBV27
CASSLLGGEKLFF
TGTGCCAGCAGTTTATTAGGGGGTGAAAAACTGTTTTTT
>TRBD2|TRBJ2-5|-|TRBV5-1
CASSLTSGGAQETQYF
TGCGCCAGCAGCTTGACTAGCGGGGGAGCCCAAGAGACCCAGTACTTC
>TRBD2|TRBJ2-1|few|TRBV7-2
CASSEQTSGIEQFF
TGTGCCAGCAGCGAACAGACTAGCGGGATTGAGCAGTTCTTC
>-|TRBJ1-2|-|TRBV20-1
CSATGHGYTF
TGCAGTGCTACTGGGCACGGCTACACCTTC
>TRBD2|TRBJ2-5|-|TRBV5-6
CASSPQGRKRGGETQYF
TGTGCCAGCAGCCCTCAGGGGAGGAAGCGGGGGGGGGAGACCCAGTACTTC
>-|TRBJ1-1|-|TRBV28
CASRLGGTNTEAFF
TGTGCCAGCAGACTTGGGGGGACGAACACTGAAGCTTTCTTT
>-|TRBJ1-3|-|TRBV6-1
CASSVGGIGNTIYF
TGTGCCAGCAGTGTCGGGGGTATAGGAAACACCATATATTTT
>TRBD1|TRBJ1-2|-|TRBV7-2
CASSLAADRGLGYTF
TGTGCCAGCAGCTTAGCTGCGGACAGGGGGCTCGGCTACACCTTC
>-|TRBJ1-6|-|TRBV27
CASSLYPTGLGSYNSPLHF
TGTGCCAGCAGTTTATACCCCACAGGGCTGGGCTCCTATAATTCACCCCTCCACTTT
>-|TRBJ2-7|few|TRBV28
CASSRGPSEQYF
TGTGCCAGCAGTCGTGGGCCCAGCGAGCAGTACTTC
>TRBD1|TRBJ1-1|-|TRBV7-2
CASSFSGTGGQNAFF
TGTGCCAGCAGCTTTTCCGGGACAGGGGGCCAGAACGCTTTCTTT
>-|TRBJ1-5|-|TRBV28
CASKSNYFNQPQHF
TGTGCCAGCAAGAGCAACTACTTCAATCAGCCCCAGCATTTT
>-|TRBJ1-6|-|TRBV4-1
CASSQVQLSGNSPLHF
TGCGCCAGCAGCCAAGTGCAGCTTTCGGGGAATTCACCCCTCCACTTT
>-|TRBJ1-6|-|TRBV10-1
CASSQGINSPLHF
TGCGCCAGCAGTCAGGGGATCAATTCACCCCTCCACTTT
>TRBD1|TRBJ1-3|-|TRBV18
CASSIGQGAGGNTIYF
TGTGCCAGCTCAATCGGACAGGGGGCTGGTGGAAACACCATATATTTT
>-|TRBJ1-2|few|TRBV15
CATSRQVTYYGYTF
TGTGCCACCAGTCGACAGGTTACGTACTATGGCTACACCTTC
>-|TRBJ2-7|-|TRBV5-1
CASSKSYRTRYEQYF
TGCGCCAGCAGCAAGTCGTACAGGACCCGCTACGAGCAGTACTTC
>TRBD1|TRBJ1-6|-|TRBV2
CASSPTGGERNSPLHF
TGTGCCAGCAGTCCGACAGGGGGCGAACGTAATTCACCCCTCCACTTT
>TRBD2|TRBJ2-1|-|TRBV29-1
CSVDDRETSGNHEQFF
TGCAGCGTTGATGACCGCGAGACTAGCGGGAATCACGAGCAGTTCTTC
>TRBD1|TRBJ1-2|-|TRBV4-1
CASSTSNRGPYGYTF
TGCGCCAGCAGCACATCCAACAGGGGCCCTTATGGCTACACCTTC
>-|TRBJ2-7|-|TRBV30
CAWSVGAPQHEQYF
TGTGCCTGGAGTGTAGGGGCCCCTCAACACGAGCAGTACTTC
>TRBD1|TRBJ2-7|-|TRBV28
CASSFPGQGKSAREQYF
TGTGCCAGCAGTTTCCCCGGACAGGGGAAGTCAGCGCGCGAGCAGTACTTC
>TRBD1|TRBJ1-1|-|TRBV19
CASSRTGGVTEAFF
TGTGCCAGTAGTAGGACAGGGGGAGTTACTGAAGCTTTCTTT
>TRBD1|TRBJ2-5|-|TRBV7-9
CASSHNRGLETQYF
TGTGCCAGCAGCCATAACAGGGGGCTAGAGACCCAGTACTTC
>-|TRBJ1-2|once|TRBV6-6
CASSPVPGQGYTF
TGTGCCAGCAGTCCAGTCCCGGGACAAGGCTACACCTTC
>TRBD2|TRBJ2-1|-|TRBV5-4
CASSSPGLASYNEQFF
TGTGCCAGCAGCTCACCGGGACTAGCGTCCTACAATGAGCAGTTCTTC
>TRBD2|TRBJ2-7|few|TRBV29-1
CSVVRSGRANEQYF
TGCAGCGTTGTACGTAGCGGGAGGGCCAACGAGCAGTACTTC
>-|TRBJ1-5|-|TRBV6-5
CASSIQRGNQPQHF
TGTGCCAGCAGTATACAGAGGGGCAATCAGCCCCAGCATTTT
>TRBD1|TRBJ1-1|-|TRBV14
CASSLQTGGRTEAFF
TGTGCCAGCAGTTTACAGACAGGGGGGAGGACTGAAGCTTTCTTT
>-|TRBJ2-1|-|TRBV11-2
CASKGVRSYNEQFF
TGTGCCAGCAAGGGGGTCCGCTCCTACAATGAGCAGTTCTTC
>TRBD1|TRBJ1-4|-|TRBV2
CASSVDRGFEKLFF
TGTGCCAGCAGCGTCGACAGGGGGTTTGAAAAACTGTTTTTT
>-|TRBJ2-2|-|TRBV4-3
CASSQEGENTGELFF
TGCGCCAGCAGCCAAGAAGGAGAGAACACCGGGGAGCTGTTTTTT
>TRBD1|TRBJ1-2|-|TRBV7-9
CASSKQGYGYTF
TGTGCCAGCAGCAAACAGGGGTATGGCTACACCTTC
>TRBD2|TRBJ2-1|-|TRBV28
CASSSTGGRDEQFF
TGTGCCAGCAGTTCCACGGGAGGGCGCGATGAGCAGTTCTTC
>TRBD1|TRBJ2-7|-|TRBV30
CAWSRRDRDEQYF
TGTGCCTGGAGCCGACGGGACAGGGACGAGCAGTACTTC
>-|TRBJ2-6|-|TRBV28
CASSLNRNHSGANVLTF
TGTGCCAGCAGTTTAAACAGGAACCACTCTGGGGCCAACGTCCTGACTTTC
>TRBD1|TRBJ1-5|-|TRBV19
CASSGTGTEDQPQHF
TGTGCCAGTAGCGGCACCGGGACAGAGGATCAGCCCCAGCATTTT
>TRBD2|TRBJ2-7|few|TRBV27
CASSLGLAGYEQYF
TGTGCCAGCAGTTTGGGACTAGCGGGGTACGAGCAGTACTTC
>-|TRBJ2-5|-|TRBV9
CASSVADSRETQYF
TGTGCCAGCAGCGTAGCCGACAGCAGAGAGACCCAGTACTTC